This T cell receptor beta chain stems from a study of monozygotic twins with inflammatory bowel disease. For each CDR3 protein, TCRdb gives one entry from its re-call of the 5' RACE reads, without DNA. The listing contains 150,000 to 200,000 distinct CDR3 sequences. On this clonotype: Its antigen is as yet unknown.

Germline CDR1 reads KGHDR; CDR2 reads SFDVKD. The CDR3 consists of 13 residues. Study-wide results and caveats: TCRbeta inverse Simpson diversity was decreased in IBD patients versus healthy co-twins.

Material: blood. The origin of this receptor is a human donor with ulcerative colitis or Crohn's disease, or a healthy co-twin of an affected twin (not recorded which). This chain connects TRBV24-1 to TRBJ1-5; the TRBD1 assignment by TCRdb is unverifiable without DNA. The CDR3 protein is CATSDSGVQPQHF.